Included here is one T cell receptor beta chain sequence, with context. The data belong to a study of blood T cell repertoires in COVID-19. Across the whole study: Acute-phase and convalescent COVID-19 samples originated in the United States, Italy and Spain. Sources were T cells, B-cell-depleted T cells, or PBMCs; the material itself was cDNA or gDNA.

The CDR3 is 15 residues long. Germline V lookup: CDR1 MNHEY, CDR2 SVGAGI. Trimming took 5 bases from V and 5 from J; bases not matched to a gene: 6. In the authors' workflow: Using reference gene primer amplification, nucleated cell counts were estimated. Profiled with immunoSEQ multiplex PCR; TCRdb holds only in-frame clones, not every one. The V and J calls and the clone size are those of that table, but D and trimming were determined from the DNA. This sample has around 270,000 clones; about 86% occur once, and the top ten carry approximately 2%. Sequencing was done on a sample of peripheral blood. This chain joins TRBV6-5 and TRBJ1-6; 7 positions agree with TRBD1. This TCR was sampled from a man aged 25 to 40 with active or convalescent COVID-19. Here the CDR3 DNA reads TGTGCCAGCAGTATTACCGGGACAGATAATTCACCCCTCCACTTT. Translation: CASSITGTDNSPLHF.